Many counts were recorded for the clone carrying this T cell receptor beta chain. A CD8+CD4-CCR7+CD45RA+ gate was used to sort naive CD8 T cells. Bulk TCR libraries were made with methods that had been previously described and with listed TCR primers. TCRdb re-analysed the PCR reads in MiXCR, keeping a single row per CDR3 protein. The sample lists hundreds of thousands of distinct CDR3 sequences; around 21% were seen once. This sample is drawn from a study of molecular identifiers for immune sequencing clone quantification. At the level of the study: Four of five splits of RNA from about 20,000 or 100,000 naive CD8 cells were sequenced in replicates.

The V end was cut by 3 bases, the J end by 7 bases, with 12 bases between. Germline loops: CDR1 MNHEY, CDR2 SVGEGT. This CDR3 is 14 amino acids long. This TCR was sampled from a human donor in good health. Some libraries in this study had Jurkat cell RNA spiked in. The specimen sequenced was naive CD8+ T cells from blood, with Jurkat cell RNA spiked in. Subset specified: FACS-sorted CD8+CD4-CCR7+CD45RA+ naive T cells. The chain combines TRBV6-2 or TRBV6-3 with TRBJ2-2; D is ambiguous. The CDR3 spells CASSYFGDGGELFF. The CDR3 DNA reads TGTGCCAGCAGTTATTTCGGCGATGGCGGGGAGCTGTTTTTT.